Shown below are 23 T cell receptor beta chains from a single sample sequenced in a study of blood T cell repertoires in COVID-19. TCRdb keeps only in-frame clones here, not all; method: immunoSEQ multiplex PCR. The table includes some 150,000 clones, about nine tenths detected once. The sequenced sample consisted of peripheral blood. The receptors shown here come from a human donor in a cohort sampled during active COVID-19.

The genes are TRBV5-4 and TRBJ2-7; 14 nucleotides line up with TRBD2. The CDR3 is made up of 16 amino acids. Germline V gene lookup returns CDR1 SGHNT and CDR2 YYREEE (reference sequence). V dropped 4 bases and J dropped 4; count of bases not matched to a gene: 7. The CDR3 region is CASSPGTSGRVYEQYF. The CDR3 nucleotides read TGTGCCAGCAGCCCCGGGACTAGCGGGAGAGTTTACGAGCAGTACTTC.

This clone was seen a handful of times. The chain's CDR3 is CASSMFDQPQHF. CDR3 coding DNA: TGTGCCAGTAGTATGTTCGATCAGCCCCAGCATTTT. The genes are TRBV19 and TRBJ1-5, with D uncertain. There are 12 residues in the CDR3. Germline CDR1 reads LNHDA; CDR2 reads SQIVND (reference sequence). V was trimmed by 3 bases and J by 5 bases, leaving 5 bases between them. Filled out from reference TRBV19 and TRBJ1-5, the complete variable domain reads DGGITQSPKYLFRKEGQNVTLSCEQNLNHDAMYWYRQDPGQGLRLIYYSQIVNDFQKGDIAEGYSVSREKKESFPLTVTSAQKNPTAFYLCASSMFDQPQHFGDGTRLSIL.

The chain joins TRBV9 to TRBJ2-7; TRBD2 is a possible D gene (6 bases). Deletions cut 0 bases from V and 7 bases from J, with 17 bases between. CDR1 and CDR2 from the germline V gene are SGDLS and YYNGEE. The CDR3 has 15 residues. This CDR3 reads CASSVGVRGSGEQYF. The CDR3 DNA is TGTGCCAGCAGCGTAGGGGTAAGAGGGAGCGGGGAGCAGTACTTC.

The chain couples TRBV11-1 to TRBJ1-1; D is uncertain. CDR1 and CDR2 (germline): SGHAT, FQDESV (reference sequence). Trimming stripped 1 base from V and 4 bases from J, with 16 bases between. The CDR3 runs to 16 residues. CDR3: CASSLGTTSGSTEAFF. Here the CDR3 DNA reads TGTGCCAGCAGCTTAGGAACGACGAGCGGTAGCACTGAAGCTTTCTTT.

The chain joins TRBV5-1 to TRBJ2-3; D is possibly TRBD2 (5 bases). V lost 0 bases and J lost 5, with 7 bases in between. There are 13 residues in the CDR3. Per germline, CDR1 SGHRS and CDR2 YFSETQ. In nucleotides, the CDR3 is TGCGCCAGCAGCTTGGAGGGAGTAGATACGCAGTATTTT. Protein: CASSLEGVDTQYF.

The chain couples TRBV4-3 to TRBJ1-6; TRBD1 matches at 9 bases. The trim removed 1 base at V and 9 bases at J, leaving 10 bases unmatched. The CDR3 is 17 residues long. In germline, CDR1 is LGHNA, CDR2 YSLEER. The CDR3 nucleotides are TGCGCCAGCAGCCAAGGACGCGGGACAGGGAGCGTTTCACCCCTCCACTTT. Its translation is CASSQGRGTGSVSPLHF.

In its sample, this clone was seen once. The chain has TRBV18 and TRBJ1-1; D gene ambiguous. Germline CDR1 is KGHSH and CDR2 is LQKENI. The CDR3 totals 13 residues. The ends were cut back, 6 bases at V and 3 bases at J, with 11 bases in the middle. This chain's CDR3 is CASSPVGDTEAFF. CDR3 coding DNA: TGTGCCAGCTCGCCCGTAGGAGACACTGAAGCTTTCTTT.

The gene calls are TRBV5-3 and TRBJ2-1; 8 bases fit TRBD2. TRBV5-3 is identified as an open reading frame with a role that is uncertain. The CDR3 is 16 amino acids. V was pared by 0 bases and J by 2 bases, with 4 bases of the junction left unmatched. The CDR3 nucleotides read TGTGCCAGAAGCTTGGCGAGCGGGGGAGCCTACAATGAGCAGTTCTTC. It codes for CARSLASGGAYNEQFF.

This chain joins TRBV7-6 and TRBJ1-1; TRBD1 aligns across 9 bases. The CDR3 sequence is 15 residues long. Germline lookup yields CDR1 SGHVS and CDR2 FNYEAQ. J lost 5 bases, V lost 3 bases, and 7 bases had no gene match. CDR3 amino acids: CASSFLGQGVTEAFF. The DNA of the CDR3 is TGTGCCAGCAGCTTTTTGGGACAGGGAGTAACTGAAGCTTTCTTT.

This clone showed up just once. V is TRBV19 and J is TRBJ2-7, with D perhaps TRBD2 (7 bases). CDR1 is LNHDA, CDR2 SQIVND, per germline (reference sequence). Trimming left V 4 bases short and J 3 bases short, with 22 bases between. The CDR3 is 17 amino acids. The CDR3 bases are TGTGCCAGTAGTAGCCGGGGGGCGGGGGACGAGCTCTACGAGCAGTACTTC. It encodes CASSSRGAGDELYEQYF.

This chain joins TRBV7-9 and TRBJ2-1; 12 bases agree with TRBD2. The CDR3 has 16 amino acids. The germline gives CDR1 SEHNR, CDR2 FQNEAQ (reference sequence). Trimming removed 1 base from V and 8 bases from J; junction bases left unmatched: 6. The DNA of the CDR3 is TGTGCCAGCAGCTTAGGGCGACTAGCGGGAGTGGATGAGCAGTTCTTC. Protein sequence: CASSLGRLAGVDEQFF.

The CDR3 bases are TGTGCCAGCTCACCAGGCCACCAAGAGACCCAGTACTTC. Amino acids: CASSPGHQETQYF. The chain couples TRBV18 to TRBJ2-5, with D hard to call. V was shortened by 2 bases and J by 0 bases, with 4 bases between the two germline ends. Germline CDR1 KGHSH, CDR2 LQKENI. This CDR3 comprises 13 residues.

CDR3 bases: TGTGCCAGTAGTCAAGGGACAGGGCGTAATTCACCCCTCCACTTT. Translating it yields CASSQGTGRNSPLHF. This chain connects TRBV19 to TRBJ1-6; 9 bases align to TRBD1. The CDR3 sequence is 15 residues long. Germline lookup yields CDR1 LNHDA and CDR2 SQIVND (reference sequence). V lost 5 bases, J lost 6 bases, and 5 bases stayed unmatched.

This chain links TRBV18 with TRBJ2-7; maybe TRBD2 (6 bases). Germline V gives CDR1 KGHSH, CDR2 LQKENI. V was trimmed by 4 bases and J by 2 bases, leaving 18 bases between them. The CDR3 has 16 residues. DNA of the CDR3: TGTGCCAGCTCACTTCAACCCGGGAGTGTGACCTACGAGCAGTACTTC. It translates to CASSLQPGSVTYEQYF.

The chain couples TRBV4-2 to TRBJ2-3, with 13 bases fitting TRBD2. This CDR3 contains 18 residues. V gave up 2 bases and J gave up 2 bases; unmatched junction bases: 7. The V gene's germline CDR1 is LGHNA and CDR2 YNFKEQ. The CDR3 sequence is CASSQSKGLAGFTDTQYF. Here the CDR3 DNA reads TGTGCCAGCAGCCAATCGAAGGGACTAGCGGGATTCACAGATACGCAGTATTTT.

This clone occurred a few times. Other DNA sequences in the sample encode the same CDR3. The chain recombines TRBV7-3 with TRBJ2-1; 11 nucleotides agree with TRBD2. Germline loops: CDR1 SGHTA, CDR2 FQGTGA. The V segment lost 7 bases and the J segment 3 bases; nucleotides outside the gene matches: 23. The CDR3 totals 21 residues. CDR3 sequence: CASTLEGGLAGGRLSYNEQFF. In DNA form, the CDR3 reads TGTGCCAGCACCCTCGAGGGCGGGCTAGCGGGGGGTCGGTTGAGCTACAATGAGCAGTTCTTC.

The rearrangement links TRBV9 to TRBJ2-7; the D is unclear. The germline gives CDR1 SGDLS, CDR2 YYNGEE. This CDR3 is 13 amino acids long. Trimming took 4 bases from V and 3 from J, leaving 11 bases between them. CDR3 residues: CASSPKTGYEQYF. CDR3 DNA: TGTGCCAGCAGCCCAAAGACGGGCTACGAGCAGTACTTC.

The chain couples TRBV7-2 to TRBJ1-2; D might be TRBD1 (5 bases). The germline CDR1 and CDR2 sequences are SGHTA and FQGNSA. The CDR3 sequence is 12 residues long. V was trimmed by 6 bases and J by 6 bases, leaving 11 bases between them. CDR3 residues: CASRIQGDGYTF. The CDR3, as DNA: TGTGCCAGCAGAATCCAGGGTGATGGCTACACCTTC.

Only one count was recorded for this clone. This same CDR3 is encoded by further DNA sequences in the sample. The rearrangement joins TRBV5-1 to TRBJ2-1; D is unresolved. The V gene's germline CDR1 is SGHRS and CDR2 YFSETQ. The CDR3 is made up of 13 amino acids. Trimming removed 0 bases from V and 5 bases from J, with 6 bases in between. CDR3 nucleotide sequence: TGCGCCAGCAGCTTGGATAGAAACAATGAGCAGTTCTTC. It codes for CASSLDRNNEQFF.

This clone was seen more than once but under ten times. V gene TRBV7-9 combines with J gene TRBJ2-1, with a weak D call TRBD2 (6 bases). The CDR3 extends over 15 amino acids. Germline V lookup: CDR1 SEHNR, CDR2 FQNEAQ (reference sequence). V was clipped by 3 bases and J by 0 bases, with 9 bases between them. The CDR3 reads CASSLAGSSYNEQFF. In DNA, the CDR3 is TGTGCCAGCAGCTTGGCGGGGAGCTCCTACAATGAGCAGTTCTTC.

This clone has a single count. This sequence joins TRBV6-2 or TRBV6-3 and TRBJ2-1; D remains ambiguous. Germline V gives CDR1 MNHEY, CDR2 SVGEGT. This CDR3 is 13 amino acids long. Trimming cost V 5 bases and J 7 bases, with 12 bases left between them. The CDR3 region has the DNA TGTGCCAGCAGTCGCGGCCCCCCGAATGAGCAGTTCTTC. Protein product: CASSRGPPNEQFF.

The rearrangement joins TRBV7-9 to TRBJ1-1; no clear D. The germline V and J ends were trimmed by 4 bases and 2 bases, with 11 bases remaining between them. The CDR3 length is 14 residues. Germline V gene lookup returns CDR1 SEHNR and CDR2 FQNEAQ (reference sequence). CDR3 sequence reads: CASSSLRRNTEAFF. For the CDR3, the DNA is TGTGCCAGCAGCTCACTAAGGCGAAACACTGAAGCTTTCTTT. The entire variable domain, with the rest obtained from reference TRBV7-9 and TRBJ1-1, is as follows: DTGVSQNPRHKITKRGQNVTFRCDPISEHNRLYWYRQTLGQGPEFLTYFQNEAQLEKSRLLSDRFSAERPKGSFSTLEIQRTEQGDSAMYLCASSSLRRNTEAFFGQGTRLTVV.

The chain combines TRBV3-1 (or the pseudogene TRBV3-2) with TRBJ2-7; TRBD2 is a possible D gene (6 bases). Germline V lookup: CDR1 LGHDT, CDR2 YNNKEL (reference sequence). The germline V and J ends were trimmed by 1 base and 3 bases, with 19 bases remaining between them. The CDR3 sequence is 17 residues long. The CDR3: CASSQGGLGGTYYEQYF. The CDR3 DNA reads TGTGCCAGCAGCCAAGGTGGCCTTGGCGGGACCTACTACGAGCAGTACTTC.